The entry below gives a single T cell receptor (beta chain) sequence along with its context. This specimen comes from a study of blood T cell repertoires in COVID-19. The V segment lost 2 bases and the J segment 3 bases; nucleotides outside the gene matches: 4. From germline, CDR1 is SGHVS and CDR2 FQNEAQ. The CDR3 has 15 amino acids. Libraries were prepared by immunoSEQ multiplex PCR; TCRdb keeps only in-frame clonotypes and omits some of them. Found here are under 250,000 clones, 70% to 90% of them singletons; the top ten hold under 4%. The sequence was collected from a man younger than 35 with active or convalescent COVID-19. The chain is built from TRBV7-8 and TRBJ1-2; 9 bases align to TRBD1. The material sequenced was peripheral blood. The CDR3 nucleotides are TGTGCCAGCAGCTTAACGGACAGGGGTTACTATGGCTACACCTTC. It is translated as CASSLTDRGYYGYTF.